This TCR beta chain was identified during a study of cytomegalovirus exposure and HLA in healthy donors. Findings and limits, study-wide: Most observed TCR sequences were rare, whereas some public TCRs were detected in many donors. In the approximately 120 validation repertoires, a later analysis found that first-cohort TCR clusters tended to co-occur. Cytomegalovirus association was assigned to about 150 TCR beta chains. It was reported that the classifier diagnosed cytomegalovirus status with high specificity and sensitivity in both the original and validation cohorts.

The CDR3 sequence is 14 residues long. The trim removed 3 bases at V and 2 bases at J, leaving 0 bases unmatched. Germline CDR1 is SGHTA and CDR2 is FQGNSA. The table came from immunoSEQ multiplex PCR; TCRdb's copy has only in-frame clones and leaves some out. The sample carries some 56,000 clones, over 85% recorded once. A word on this clone: The antigen remains unidentified.

This chain uses TRBV7-2 with TRBJ1-5; TRBD1 aligns across 8 bases. Sequencing was carried out using PBMCs. The sequence came from a man younger than 35 in good health and CMV-seronegative. The CDR3 DNA is TGTGCCAGCAGCTTGACAGGGGGCAATCAGCCCCAGCATTTT. As protein: CASSLTGGNQPQHF.